Below are 9 T cell receptor beta chains sequenced from a single sample in a study of lymphopenia after photon versus proton radiotherapy. Generated by immunoSEQ multiplex PCR, the TCRdb table keeps only in-frame clones and is missing some. This sample carries approximately 170,000 clones, around 85% of them seen once, and the ten largest clones take less than 6%. This specimen was peripheral blood, taken from a patient treated with photon-based radiotherapy. The origin of the receptors is a man aged 45-65 years with gastric cancer.

The V gene is TRBV7-9, the J gene TRBJ2-7, with 8 bases aligning to TRBD1. Germline V gene sequence: CDR1 SEHNR, CDR2 FQNEAQ (reference sequence). The V segment lost 2 bases and the J segment 3 bases; nucleotides outside the gene matches: 9. This CDR3 has 16 residues. The CDR3 reads CASSLNVGTGGYEQYF. The CDR3 DNA is TGTGCCAGCAGCTTAAACGTTGGGACAGGAGGCTACGAGCAGTACTTC.

J is TRBJ1-4 and V is TRBV7-2; D unresolved. With 4 bases removed from V and 2 bases from J, the gap between germline ends came to 14 bases. The germline V gene encodes CDR1 SGHTA and CDR2 FQGNSA. This CDR3 is 16 amino acids long. CDR3 bases: TGTGCCAGCAGCTCTAGCTCCGGATGGACTAATGAAAAACTGTTTTTT. Residues: CASSSSSGWTNEKLFF.

The chain couples TRBV7-6 to TRBJ2-1, with 8 bases identical to TRBD2. The trim removed 4 bases at V and 4 bases at J, leaving 12 bases unmatched. The CDR3 contains 17 residues. Germline V gene data show CDR1 as SGHVS and CDR2 as FNYEAQ. This CDR3 is CASSSRTGTRTYNEQFF. CDR3 coding DNA: TGTGCCAGCAGCTCACGAACGGGGACTAGAACATACAATGAGCAGTTCTTC.

This chain connects TRBV4-2 to TRBJ2-2, with 8 bases that match TRBD2. The ends lost 0 bases at V and 1 base at J; junction bases unmatched: 7. Per germline, CDR1 LGHNA and CDR2 YNFKEQ. CDR3 length: 18 residues. CDR3 nucleotide sequence: TGTGCCAGCAGCCAAGATTCCCCGGGAGGGCGGAACACCGGGGAGCTGTTTTTT. This translates into CASSQDSPGGRNTGELFF.

This clone was recorded a few times. The chain links TRBV7-9 to TRBJ2-7, with 8 positions matching TRBD1. The CDR3 runs to 14 residues. V trimming: 2 bases; J trimming: 7 bases; junction bases outside the gene matches: 7. The germline CDR1 and CDR2 sequences are SEHNR and FQNEAQ (reference sequence). The CDR3 protein is CASSLFQGAQEQYF. As DNA, the CDR3 is TGTGCCAGCAGCTTATTTCAGGGGGCGCAGGAGCAGTACTTC.

The rearrangement links TRBV5-1 to TRBJ2-5; D might be TRBD2 (7 bases). V was pared by 5 bases and J by 1 base, with 12 bases between. Germline loops: CDR1 SGHRS, CDR2 YFSETQ. There are 14 residues in the CDR3. CDR3 sequence: CASRGGVSQETQYF. CDR3 bases: TGCGCCAGCAGAGGGGGGGTTTCCCAAGAGACCCAGTACTTC.

The chain joins TRBV6-4 to TRBJ2-3; TRBD2 aligns across 7 bases. V trimming: 2 bases; J trimming: 4 bases; junction bases outside the gene matches: 3. The CDR3 is 14 amino acids. Germline CDR1 reads MRHNA; CDR2 reads SNTAGT. Here the CDR3 DNA reads TGTGCCAGCAGTGACCTCGCGGGGGCAGATACGCAGTATTTT. Protein product: CASSDLAGADTQYF.

In this sample, this clone turned up once. The genes are TRBV18 and TRBJ2-5; weak D call: TRBD2 (6 bases). CDR3 length equals 16 residues. From germline, CDR1 is KGHSH and CDR2 LQKENI. V was pared by 2 bases and J by 0 bases, with 13 bases between. CDR3 sequence reads: CASSPAVGGYQETQYF. CDR3 in DNA: TGTGCCAGCTCACCAGCCGTTGGGGGGTACCAAGAGACCCAGTACTTC.

This clone appeared once. This rearrangement joins TRBV14 to TRBJ2-7; 10 bases fit TRBD2. The CDR3 consists of 15 residues. From germline, CDR1 is SGHDN and CDR2 FVKESK. V shed 2 bases and J 6 bases; nucleotides not matched to a gene: 7. The CDR3 here is CASSQPLAGVFEQYF. As DNA, the CDR3 is TGTGCCAGCAGCCAACCCCTAGCGGGAGTGTTCGAGCAGTACTTC.